These 21 T cell receptor beta chains came from one sample sequenced in a study of cytomegalovirus exposure and HLA in healthy donors. The primer mix had 60 Vbeta and 13 Jbeta primers. Clones were read by immunoSEQ multiplex PCR, and TCRdb kept only the in-frame ones, dropping some. Its table records 110,000 to 150,000 clones. The sequencing sample was made of PBMCs. These receptors all stem from a man aged 35 to 55 in good health and CMV-seronegative.

The V and J genes are TRBV14 and TRBJ2-6, with D perhaps TRBD2 (6 bases). Germline V gene data show CDR1 as SGHDN and CDR2 as FVKESK. Between the trimmed V and J ends, which lost 2 bases and 2 bases, there was a span of 10 bases. The CDR3 consists of 16 residues. CDR3: CASSQRGGTGANVLTF. As DNA, the CDR3 is TGTGCCAGCAGCCAACGCGGAGGGACTGGGGCCAACGTCCTGACTTTC.

The chain combines TRBV7-2 with TRBJ2-7; 7 nucleotides agree with TRBD1. This CDR3 region has 15 residues. The junction had 14 bases not matched to a gene; V was cut back by 8 bases and J by 4 bases. Germline assignment: CDR1 SGHTA and CDR2 FQGNSA. In DNA form, the CDR3 reads TGTGCCAGCTCTAACAGGGGATCGATCTCTTACGAGCAGTACTTC. Its protein is CASSNRGSISYEQYF.

The chain has TRBV4-2 and TRBJ2-2; 7 nucleotides line up with TRBD1. Trimming at V came to 3 bases and at J to 0 bases, leaving 10 bases not matched to a gene. Germline values: CDR1 LGHNA, CDR2 YNFKEQ. The CDR3 is made up of 18 amino acids. The CDR3 loop reads CASSHPLSGTANTGELFF. CDR3 nucleotide sequence: TGTGCCAGCAGCCATCCCCTTTCAGGGACAGCGAACACCGGGGAGCTGTTTTTT.

The genes are TRBV7-3 and TRBJ1-1, with unresolved D. V gave up 1 base and J gave up 3 bases, with 9 bases separating them. The CDR3 sequence is 14 residues long. CDR1 SGHTA and CDR2 FQGTGA come from the germline V gene. The CDR3 DNA reads as TGTGCCAGCAGCTTAAATGGCCGCTACACTGAAGCTTTCTTT. Translating gives CASSLNGRYTEAFF.

V usage is TRBV7-9 and J usage is TRBJ1-2, with 10 bases matching TRBD1. The length of the CDR3 is 15 residues. V shed 5 bases, J shed 4 bases, and the junction held 7 bases outside the gene matches. Germline V gene data show CDR1 as SEHNR and CDR2 as FQNEAQ (reference sequence). CDR3 residues: CASSDRDRGGYGYTF. The CDR3 nucleotides read TGTGCCAGCAGCGACCGGGACAGGGGAGGCTATGGCTACACCTTC.

The V gene is TRBV19, the J gene TRBJ1-3; TRBD1 agrees at 8 bases. V gave up 5 bases and J gave up 4 bases; unmatched junction bases: 19. Germline loops: CDR1 LNHDA, CDR2 SQIVND (reference sequence). This CDR3 spans 19 amino acids. The CDR3 sequence: CASSPTGQGIGMAGNTIYF. CDR3 coding DNA: TGTGCCAGTAGTCCTACAGGACAGGGTATTGGTATGGCCGGAAACACCATATATTTT.

The J gene is TRBJ2-7, the V gene TRBV6-5; TRBD1 aligns across 11 bases. The junction had 5 bases not matched to a gene; V was cut back by 6 bases and J by 1 base. The CDR3 runs 15 residues. Germline lookup yields CDR1 MNHEY and CDR2 SVGAGI. The DNA of the CDR3 is TGTGCCAGCAGACTAGGGACAGGGGGGTCCTACGAGCAGTACTTC. Translating it yields CASRLGTGGSYEQYF.

The chain combines TRBV19 with TRBJ1-2; weak D call: TRBD1 (6 bases). Germline loops: CDR1 LNHDA, CDR2 SQIVND (reference sequence). Trimming took off 5 bases at V and 0 bases at J, with 13 bases between the two ends. This CDR3 is 15 amino acids long. The CDR3 nucleotides read TGTGCCAGTAGTGGCCCAGGGGCCGCTAACTATGGCTACACCTTC. Its translation is CASSGPGAANYGYTF.

CDR3 in DNA: TGTGCCAGCAGCTCATATTACAACAGAGCTAACTATGGCTACACCTTC. Amino acids: CASSSYYNRANYGYTF. The chain is built from TRBV7-2 and TRBJ1-2, with D unresolved. Trimming shortened V by 4 bases and J by 0 bases, and 15 bases separated the two germline ends. Germline assignment: CDR1 SGHTA and CDR2 FQGNSA. CDR3 length equals 16 residues. The whole variable domain, remainder taken from reference TRBV7-2 and TRBJ1-2, is GAGVSQSPSNKVTEKGKDVELRCDPISGHTALYWYRQSLGQGLEFLIYFQGNSAPDKSGLPSDRFSAERTGGSVSTLTIQRTQQEDSAVYLCASSSYYNRANYGYTFGSGTRLTVV.

The rearrangement joins TRBV6-5 to TRBJ2-5, with 11 bases matching TRBD2. From germline, CDR1 is MNHEY and CDR2 SVGAGI. Trimming at V came to 6 bases and at J to 3 bases, leaving 3 bases not matched to a gene. The CDR3 spans 14 residues. Here the CDR3 reads CASSDSGGEETQYF. Written as DNA, the CDR3 is TGTGCCAGCAGCGATAGCGGGGGGGAAGAGACCCAGTACTTC.

The chain recombines TRBV6-5 with TRBJ1-6; the D gene is possibly TRBD1 (6 bases). Germline V gene sequence: CDR1 MNHEY, CDR2 SVGAGI. The CDR3 loop spans 13 amino acids. V was trimmed by 6 bases and J by 8 bases, leaving 11 bases between them. CDR3 nucleotide sequence: TGTGCCAGCAGAGAGGGGGTGGATTCACCCCTCCACTTT. The encoded protein is CASREGVDSPLHF.

This chain connects TRBV6-5 to TRBJ2-5; D not certain. Germline-derived CDR1 and CDR2 are MNHEY and SVGAGI. This CDR3 spans 12 amino acids. Trimming took 6 bases from V and 1 from J, leaving 6 bases between them. CDR3 DNA: TGTGCCAGCAGCCCCGGCCAAGAGACCCAGTACTTC. Protein: CASSPGQETQYF.

V is TRBV5-1 and J is TRBJ1-1; unclear D gene. This CDR3 region has 13 residues. Germline lookup yields CDR1 SGHRS and CDR2 YFSETQ. With 3 bases removed from V and 0 bases from J, the gap between germline ends came to 6 bases. CDR3 sequence: CASSSGLNTEAFF. The CDR3 coding sequence is TGCGCCAGCAGCTCAGGCCTGAACACTGAAGCTTTCTTT.

The chain links TRBV7-2 to TRBJ2-1; 8 nucleotides line up with TRBD2. With 1 base clipped from V and 7 bases from J, the junction kept 15 bases outside the gene matches. This CDR3 is 18 amino acids long. Germline V gene lookup returns CDR1 SGHTA and CDR2 FQGNSA. CDR3 sequence (DNA): TGTGCCAGCAGCTTAGGTCCTTCGACGGGGGGGCCTCGAAATGAGCAGTTCTTC. Its protein product is CASSLGPSTGGPRNEQFF.

The rearrangement joins TRBV7-9 to TRBJ2-7, with a weak D call TRBD1 (6 bases). The germline V gene has CDR1 SEHNR and CDR2 FQNEAQ (reference sequence). CDR3 length: 12 residues. Between the trimmed V and J ends, which lost 1 base and 5 bases, there was a span of 6 bases. The CDR3 is CASSLEGDEQYF. DNA of the CDR3: TGTGCCAGCAGCTTAGAGGGGGACGAGCAGTACTTC. Combining the CDR3 with reference TRBV7-9 and TRBJ2-7 gives the whole variable domain DTGVSQNPRHKITKRGQNVTFRCDPISEHNRLYWYRQTLGQGPEFLTYFQNEAQLEKSRLLSDRFSAERPKGSFSTLEIQRTEQGDSAMYLCASSLEGDEQYFGPGTRLTVT.

V usage is TRBV7-6 and J usage is TRBJ2-5, with 14 bases aligning to TRBD2. In germline, CDR1 is SGHVS, CDR2 FNYEAQ. CDR3 length: 17 residues. Trimming removed 1 base from V and 4 bases from J; junction bases left unmatched: 5. The CDR3 DNA sequence: TGTGCCAGCAGCTTAGGACTAGCGGGGGGGGTAGGAGAGACCCAGTACTTC. It translates to CASSLGLAGGVGETQYF.

The rearrangement joins TRBV25-1 to TRBJ1-2; a possible D gene is TRBD1 (5 bases). V was cut by 4 bases and J by 4 bases, with 10 bases left in between. The CDR3 runs 13 residues. Germline V gene data show CDR1 as MGHDK and CDR2 as SYGVNS. The CDR3 coding sequence is TGTGCCAGCAGTGGCGGGACGGCCTATGGCTACACCTTC. Its protein product is CASSGGTAYGYTF.

V is TRBV2 and J is TRBJ2-1; 8 nucleotides match TRBD2. V gave up 6 bases and J gave up 6 bases; unmatched junction bases: 7. The CDR3 consists of 14 residues. The germline gives CDR1 SNHLY, CDR2 FYNNEI. The CDR3 here is CASSGSGGLNEQFF. For the CDR3, the DNA is TGTGCCAGCAGCGGGAGCGGGGGCCTCAATGAGCAGTTCTTC. Full variable domain (remainder filled in from reference TRBV2 and TRBJ2-1): EPEVTQTPSHQVTQMGQEVILRCVPISNHLYFYWYRQILGQKVEFLVSFYNNEISEKSEIFDDQFSVERPDGSNFTLKIRSTKLEDSAMYFCASSGSGGLNEQFFGPGTRLTVL.

The genes are TRBV29-1 and TRBJ2-2; perhaps TRBD1 as D (6 bases). V lost 6 bases, J lost 6 bases, and 20 bases lay in between. CDR3 size: 15 residues. Germline CDR1 reads SQVTM; CDR2 reads ANQGSEA. In nucleotides, the CDR3 is TGCAGCGTGGGTGGTGCAGGGGAGAGGGCCGGGGAGCTGTTTTTT. Its protein is CSVGGAGERAGELFF.

The chain recombines TRBV27 with TRBJ2-7, with TRBD1 identical over 8 bases. Trimming removed 5 bases from V and 4 bases from J; junction bases left unmatched: 7. CDR1 is MNHEY and CDR2 is SMNVEV in the germline V gene (reference sequence). CDR3 size: 14 residues. The CDR3 reads CASSPRQGRYEQYF. The CDR3 nucleotides are TGTGCCAGCAGTCCGCGACAGGGGAGGTACGAGCAGTACTTC.

The rearrangement links TRBV9 to TRBJ2-7; TRBD2 agrees at 8 bases. The CDR3 totals 14 residues. The germline CDR1 and CDR2 sequences are SGDLS and YYNGEE. V shed 3 bases, J shed 2 bases, and the junction held 4 bases outside the gene matches. CDR3 region: CASSGGGRAYEQYF. The CDR3 DNA reads as TGTGCCAGCAGCGGCGGGGGGCGGGCCTACGAGCAGTACTTC.